Below are 5 T cell receptor beta chains sequenced from a single sample in a study of T cell responses to AZD1222 COVID-19 vaccine. Sequencing used immunoSEQ multiplex PCR; TCRdb keeps in-frame clones, though not all of them. Found here are around 120,000 clones, roughly 90% of them singletons; the top ten hold 1.1%. Source: peripheral blood, taken on day 0 of AZD1222 vaccination. All receptors derive from an adult in good health.

The J gene is TRBJ1-1, the V gene TRBV11-2, with D perhaps TRBD1 (5 bases). The length of the CDR3 is 14 residues. The germline V gene has CDR1 SGHAT and CDR2 FQNNGV. V lost 2 bases, J lost 5 bases, and 12 bases lay in between. The CDR3 loop is CASSLNGAGTEAFF. The CDR3 nucleotides are TGTGCCAGCAGCTTAAACGGGGCTGGGACTGAAGCTTTCTTT.

This rearrangement joins TRBV19 to TRBJ2-7; 8 bases agree with TRBD2. CDR3 length: 15 residues. V was clipped by 3 bases and J by 8 bases; unmatched bases: 12. Germline V lookup: CDR1 LNHDA, CDR2 SQIVND (reference sequence). In DNA form, the CDR3 reads TGTGCCAGTAGTATGTCGGGCGGGGGGCGATCGAAGCAGTACTTC. Translation gives CASSMSGGGRSKQYF.

The gene calls are TRBV7-2 and TRBJ1-2; tentative D call: TRBD1 (6 bases). CDR1 and CDR2 (germline): SGHTA, FQGNSA. V gave up 5 bases and J gave up 8 bases, with 15 bases separating them. The CDR3 runs to 13 residues. The chain's CDR3 is CASSKDSSHGYTF. The CDR3 region has the DNA TGTGCCAGCAGCAAGGACAGTTCTCACGGCTACACCTTC.

This rearrangement joins TRBV19 to TRBJ1-2; the D gene is possibly TRBD1 (5 bases). Between the trimmed V and J ends, which lost 5 bases and 4 bases, there was a span of 20 bases. This CDR3 is 16 amino acids long. Germline V CDR1 and CDR2: LNHDA, SQIVND (reference sequence). CDR3 in amino acids: CASSPRGGRAFYGYTF. Written as DNA, the CDR3 is TGTGCCAGTAGTCCAAGAGGCGGCAGGGCCTTCTATGGCTACACCTTC.

The genes are TRBV7-9 and TRBJ2-7, with D perhaps matching TRBD1 (6 bases). Trimming took off 5 bases at V and 2 bases at J, with 16 bases between the two ends. The germline gives CDR1 SEHNR, CDR2 FQNEAQ (reference sequence). This CDR3 comprises 15 residues. The CDR3 nucleotides read TGTGCCAGCAGCCACCGGGACATACTAGCCTACGAGCAGTACTTC. Its translation: CASSHRDILAYEQYF.